This T cell receptor (beta chain) came from a study of blood T cell repertoires in COVID-19 (dated by TCRdb to 2020 to 2021). Broadly, across the study: Collaborator samples came from the United States, Italy and Spain and covered acute and convalescent phases of COVID-19. Nearly every sample came with metadata listing a de-identified subject ID, COVID-19 status, age in years and sex. The dataset comprised deeply sampled blood TCRbeta repertoires from subjects exposed to, actively infected with, or recovered from COVID-19. The material from the prospective study consisted of cDNA or gDNA derived from T cells, B-cell-depleted T cells, or PBMCs. The repertoires were released in a freely available public database intended as a resource for research on the immune response to SARS-CoV-2. Samples were obtained from the ongoing ImmuneRACE study (first 160 participants) and from some 1,200 subjects provided by 6 global collaborators. Where available, HLA class I and class II types were taken from metadata supplied by the sample provider and were not determined by assay-based typing.

On this clone itself: Its antigen has not been determined. Nothing much larger sits one base from this clone, and base qualities are not available.

TCRbeta CDR3 regions were amplified from genomic DNA using the immunoSEQ Assay, a bias-controlled multiplex PCR. The original pipeline was this. The number of nucleated cells in each sample was estimated from the amplification of reference gene primers within the assay. To quantify the absolute abundance of each unique TCRbeta CDR3 rearrangement, sequence reads were collapsed and filtered. For each sample, productive Simpson clonality was calculated by taking the square root of Simpson's diversity index across productive rearrangements. In its TCRdb copy, this immuneACCESS table keeps in-frame sequences only and misses some clones. Where compared with another copy, unresolved V genes explain less than half of these, and the others have no known cause. D and trimming were read from the DNA, whereas the V and J calls and clone size are those reported in that table. Recorded for this sample are under 75,000 clones; more than 60% of them occurred a single time. Around 20% of the sample lies in the top ten.

Collaborating institutions collected whole blood in K2EDTA tubes following their own protocols. For TCRbeta analysis, collaborator samples were shipped as frozen whole blood, as isolated PBMCs, or as DNA extracted from either sample type. The paper's findings and limits, for the study overall: The quantity of clinical and demographic metadata differed by source and by participant and was supplied without curation.

From the cysteine up to the phenylalanine, the CDR3 has a length of 19 residues. Only the CDR3 portion is preserved as DNA: 57 bases, with reading frame beginning at the first base. Compared with germline, V lacks 3 bases and J lacks 4 bases; bases without a gene match: 13. CDR1 is given as SGHTA and CDR2 as FQGNSA, both from the germline V gene. The sequence was collected from a man aged 55 to 70 with acute or convalescent COVID-19. Input material: peripheral blood. Recombination linked TRBV7-2 to TRBJ2-5; 14 bases in the junction line up with TRBD2. The CDR3 amino acid sequence is: CASSFGWTSGGWDVETQYF. The DNA is as follows: TGTGCCAGCAGCTTTGGGTGGACTAGCGGGGGGTGGGATGTAGAGACCCAGTACTTC.